A single sample is the source of the 24 T cell receptor beta chains below, sequenced in a study of cytomegalovirus exposure and HLA in healthy donors. Amplification used 60 Vbeta primers and 13 Jbeta primers. Profiled with immunoSEQ multiplex PCR; TCRdb holds only in-frame clones, not every one. The sample contains about 160,000 clones, 75% to 85% of which appear only once. The specimen sequenced was PBMCs. All receptors derive from a man aged 30 to 39 in good health and CMV-seronegative.

This chain joins TRBV29-1 and TRBJ2-1; 10 bases align to TRBD2. With 6 bases clipped from V and 8 bases from J, the junction kept 4 bases outside the gene matches. This CDR3 spans 12 amino acids. Germline-derived CDR1 and CDR2 are SQVTM and ANQGSEA. CDR3 in amino acids: CSVPLAGDEQFF. The CDR3 nucleotides are TGCAGCGTGCCTCTAGCGGGAGATGAGCAGTTCTTC.

A word on this clone: In this CDR3 the conserved last residue, phenylalanine or tryptophan, is missing, so a read error is likely. It is unclear where the CDR3 begins or ends on the DNA, so no DNA is shown, and the CDR3 is as TCRdb lists it. The chain employs TRBV14 and TRBJ2-7; the table names TRBD2, a call not compared with the DNA. The CDR3 adds up to 12 amino acids, both ends counted. Germline loops: CDR1 SGHDN, CDR2 FVKESK. The CDR3: CASSQVDSGIEL.

The chain carries TRBV5-1 and TRBJ2-5; D might be TRBD1 (6 bases). Near its end, the DNA agrees better with TRBJ2-7, so the J call may be wrong. The CDR3 runs to 14 residues. The germline CDR1 and CDR2 sequences are SGHRS and YFSETQ. The CDR3: CASSFQSRGNEQYF. The CDR3 DNA is TGCGCCAGCAGCTTCCAGTCAAGGGGGAACGAGCAGTACTTC.

In this sample, this clone turned up once. The chain uses TRBV7-3 and TRBJ2-2; 9 bases agree with TRBD2. V lost 7 bases and J lost 2; bases outside the gene matches: 5. CDR3 length equals 15 residues. The germline V gene encodes CDR1 SGHTA and CDR2 FQGTGA. The CDR3: CASKRRGGNTGELFF. DNA for the CDR3: TGTGCCAGCAAACGGCGGGGGGGCAACACCGGGGAGCTGTTTTTT.

The chain uses TRBV5-1 and TRBJ2-7, with TRBD1 matching 7 bases. CDR3 length equals 16 residues. The V gene end was trimmed by 4 bases and the J gene end by 0 bases; junction bases not matched to a gene: 10. In germline, CDR1 is SGHRS, CDR2 YFSETQ. In nucleotides, the CDR3 is TGCGCCAGCAGCGCCAGACAGGGAACTGCCTCCTACGAGCAGTACTTC. Protein: CASSARQGTASYEQYF.

This sequence joins TRBV7-2 and TRBJ2-3; 13 nucleotides line up with TRBD2. The CDR3 consists of 18 residues. Germline trimming cut 2 bases from V and 2 bases from J; bases unmatched to any gene: 7. Germline CDR1 reads SGHTA; CDR2 reads FQGNSA. CDR3 bases: TGTGCCAGCAGCTTACAGTTAGGACTAGCGGGGGCCACAGATACGCAGTATTTT. Translated, it gives CASSLQLGLAGATDTQYF.

The chain uses TRBV5-5 and TRBJ2-3; D may be TRBD1 (5 bases). The CDR3 has 14 residues. CDR1 is SGHKS, CDR2 YYEKEE, per germline (reference sequence). The V end lost 3 bases, the J end lost 0 bases, and 8 bases lay between the germline ends. The CDR3 bases are TGTGCCAGCAGCTCGACAGTTAGCACAGATACGCAGTATTTT. Residues: CASSSTVSTDTQYF.

This chain links TRBV6-6 with TRBJ2-1; perhaps TRBD1 as D (5 bases). Trimming pared 3 bases from V and 8 bases from J, leaving 11 bases between. The CDR3 is 13 residues long. From germline, CDR1 is MNHNY and CDR2 SVGAGI (reference sequence). CDR3 sequence (DNA): TGTGCCAGCAGTTATTACTGGGGCCATGAGCAGTTCTTC. Translated: CASSYYWGHEQFF.

J is TRBJ2-2 and V is TRBV7-3; D uncertain. In germline, CDR1 is SGHTA, CDR2 FQGTGA. Trimming cost V 4 bases and J 1 base, with 4 bases left between them. The CDR3 totals 13 residues. The DNA of the CDR3 is TGTGCCAGCAGCTCCGGGAACACCGGGGAGCTGTTTTTT. It codes for CASSSGNTGELFF. Full variable domain (remainder filled in from reference TRBV7-3 and TRBJ2-2): GAGVSQTPSNKVTEKGKYVELRCDPISGHTALYWYRQSLGQGPEFLIYFQGTGAADDSGLPNDRFFAVRPEGSVSTLKIQRTERGDSAVYLCASSSGNTGELFFGEGSRLTVL.

A single count supports this clone. Germline is not matched at one junction end, which may reflect a read error. The rearrangement joins TRBV7-9 to TRBJ2-5; tentative D call: TRBD2 (6 bases). Germline CDR1 and CDR2: SEHNR and FQNEAQ (reference sequence). The CDR3 is made up of 13 amino acids. The CDR3 spells CSSSFSRWGAQYF. The DNA for the CDR3 is TGTTCCAGCAGCTTCTCCCGTTGGGGGGCCCAGTACTTC.

The rearrangement uses TRBV10-1 and TRBJ1-5; a possible D gene is TRBD1 (6 bases). The CDR3 extends over 16 amino acids. Germline CDR1 and CDR2: WNHNN and SYGVQD (reference sequence). With 5 bases removed from V and 2 bases from J, the gap between germline ends came to 16 bases. The DNA of the CDR3 is TGCGCCAGCAGTTTCCCGGCACACAGGGGCAATCAGCCCCAGCATTTT. Translating it yields CASSFPAHRGNQPQHF.

The chain employs TRBV6-1 and TRBJ2-7; D call uncertain. The germline gives CDR1 MNHNS, CDR2 SASEGT. CDR3 length equals 14 residues. Trimming pared 6 bases from V and 3 bases from J, leaving 15 bases between. The CDR3 protein is CASSPRSTLYEQYF. Written as DNA, the CDR3 is TGTGCCAGCAGCCCGAGGTCTACCCTCTACGAGCAGTACTTC.

The CDR3 loop is CASSESTLATSGDTDTQYF. The CDR3 nucleotides are TGCGCCAGCAGTGAGTCGACCCTTGCGACTAGCGGAGACACAGATACGCAGTATTTT. This chain links TRBV10-2 with TRBJ2-3; 9 bases are shared with TRBD2. Unmatched junction bases numbered 12, after V lost 0 bases and J lost 2 bases. CDR3 length equals 19 residues. Germline-derived CDR1 and CDR2 are WSHSY and SAAADI.

The chain is built from TRBV23-1 and TRBJ1-2; 8 nucleotides match TRBD1. TRBV23-1 is an ORF, and what it does is uncertain. Losses at the gene ends were 3 bases for V and 3 bases for J; bases not matched to a gene: 3. The CDR3 is 14 amino acids. The CDR3 DNA follows: TGCGCCAGCAGTCAGACGGACAGGGACTATGGCTACACCTTC. Protein sequence: CASSQTDRDYGYTF.

This chain joins TRBV5-1 and TRBJ2-1; TRBD2 matches at 8 bases. This CDR3 contains 15 residues. Germline V gene sequence: CDR1 SGHRS, CDR2 YFSETQ. V shed 3 bases and J 6 bases; nucleotides not matched to a gene: 8. The CDR3 loop reads CASSSTLAGSNEQFF. DNA of the CDR3: TGCGCCAGCAGCTCAACCTTAGCGGGAAGCAATGAGCAGTTCTTC.

This chain links TRBV27 with TRBJ2-7; 12 nucleotides match TRBD2. V was clipped by 5 bases and J by 4 bases; unmatched bases: 3. Germline assignment: CDR1 MNHEY and CDR2 SMNVEV (reference sequence). CDR3 length: 14 amino acids. The CDR3 DNA sequence: TGTGCCAGCAGTAGGACTAGCGGGAAATACGAGCAGTACTTC. Residues: CASSRTSGKYEQYF.

In its sample, this clone was seen once. The chain links TRBV13 to TRBJ1-2; no clear D gene. CDR1 and CDR2 (germline): PRHDT, FYEKMQ (reference sequence). V was shortened by 1 base and J by 6 bases, with 12 bases between the two germline ends. The CDR3 length is 14 residues. CDR3 coding DNA: TGTGCCAGCAGCTTAGATTCTAAATCCGATGGCTACACCTTC. Its translation is CASSLDSKSDGYTF.

The rearrangement uses TRBV2 and TRBJ1-1, with a weak D call TRBD1 (5 bases). Germline assignment: CDR1 SNHLY and CDR2 FYNNEI. Trimming took off 0 bases at V and 8 bases at J, with 22 bases between the two ends. This CDR3 comprises 17 residues. The CDR3 region has the DNA TGTGCCAGCAGTGAAGCGTACCAGAGGGGAGGCGGCGGAGAAGCTTTCTTT. Translated: CASSEAYQRGGGGEAFF.

The V call is TRBV2, the J call TRBJ2-2; D may be TRBD2 (6 bases). V gave up 9 bases and J gave up 1 base, with 15 bases separating them. This CDR3 comprises 15 residues. Looked up from germline, CDR1 is SNHLY and CDR2 is FYNNEI. The CDR3 nucleotides read TGTGCCAGTCGTTGGGACTCTATGAACACCGGGGAGCTGTTTTTT. It is translated as CASRWDSMNTGELFF.

The chain uses TRBV10-3 and TRBJ2-2, with a possible D match to TRBD2 (6 bases). V lost 4 bases and J 3 bases, leaving 12 bases between the germline ends. Germline assignment: CDR1 ENHRY and CDR2 SYGVKD. The CDR3 is 15 residues long. The CDR3: CAISGSGPDTGELFF. The DNA for the CDR3 is TGTGCCATCAGTGGTAGCGGACCCGACACCGGGGAGCTGTTTTTT.

The chain has TRBV7-9 and TRBJ1-1; TRBD1 matches at 7 bases. V shed 1 base, J shed 4 bases, and the junction held 6 bases outside the gene matches. Germline V lookup: CDR1 SEHNR, CDR2 FQNEAQ (reference sequence). The CDR3 spans 15 residues. The CDR3 bases are TGTGCCAGCAGCTTAGTCGCAGGGGGGCTCACTGAAGCTTTCTTT. Translation gives CASSLVAGGLTEAFF. Based on the CDR3 plus reference TRBV7-9 and TRBJ1-1, the full variable domain is DTGVSQNPRHKITKRGQNVTFRCDPISEHNRLYWYRQTLGQGPEFLTYFQNEAQLEKSRLLSDRFSAERPKGSFSTLEIQRTEQGDSAMYLCASSLVAGGLTEAFFGQGTRLTVV.

The chain employs TRBV25-1 and TRBJ2-1; a weak D match, TRBD2 (6 bases). V was cut by 2 bases and J by 13 bases, with 27 bases left in between. CDR3 length: 17 residues. Germline CDR1 MGHDK, CDR2 SYGVNS. CDR3 in DNA: TGTGCCAGCAGTGAACCCCAGGAGGGGCAGGGAAAGTTTTGCCAGTTCTTC. The encoded protein is CASSEPQEGQGKFCQFF.

The gene calls are TRBV7-8 and TRBJ2-1; 8 bases map to TRBD1. The CDR3 is 16 residues long. Trimming removed 4 bases from V and 6 bases from J; junction bases left unmatched: 11. The germline V gene has CDR1 SGHVS and CDR2 FQNEAQ. The CDR3 loop is CASSWASTGETNEQFF. CDR3 sequence (DNA): TGTGCCAGCAGCTGGGCCTCGACAGGGGAGACCAATGAGCAGTTCTTC.

V is TRBV5-1 and J is TRBJ2-5, with 12 positions matching TRBD1. Germline lookup yields CDR1 SGHRS and CDR2 YFSETQ. V lost 5 bases and J lost 5; bases outside the gene matches: 4. The CDR3 loop spans 14 amino acids. For the CDR3, the DNA is TGCGCCAGCAGGGGGACAGGGGGCGACGAGACCCAGTACTTC. It specifies CASRGTGGDETQYF.